Following are 8 T cell receptor beta chains from one sample sequenced in a study of blood T cell repertoires in COVID-19 (dated by TCRdb to 2019 to 2021). To prepare the library, the immunoSEQ multiplex PCR assay was applied. TCRdb retrieved this table from immuneACCESS and kept in-frame rearrangements only. Not all clones are present; in checked studies, unresolved V genes account for under half, and no reason is known for the remainder. The sample table lists 250,000 or so clones, 87% of them with a count of one. The top ten clones comprise approximately 1.6% of the sample. The sample comprised peripheral blood. Receptor source: a middle-aged woman who had recovered from COVID-19.

V gene TRBV5-8 combines with J gene TRBJ1-3, with D unclear. This CDR3 contains 17 residues. V was shortened by 0 bases and J by 0 bases, with 13 bases between the two germline ends. Germline CDR1 SGHTS, CDR2 YDEGEE. Here the CDR3 reads CASSLGQVLFSGNTIYF. CDR3 DNA sequence: TGTGCCAGCAGCTTGGGGCAGGTCTTATTCTCTGGAAACACCATATATTTT.

V and J are TRBV13 and TRBJ1-2; no reliable D call. The V end lost 5 bases, the J end lost 8 bases, and 18 bases lay between the germline ends. Germline V gene data show CDR1 as PRHDT and CDR2 as FYEKMQ (reference sequence). This CDR3 has 14 amino acids. CDR3 sequence (DNA): TGTGCCAGCAGCCAGCGGTATGATGCCATGGGCTACACCTTC. Translated: CASSQRYDAMGYTF.

The gene calls are TRBV2 and TRBJ1-4; D gene uncertain. V was clipped by 2 bases and J by 10 bases, with 8 bases between them. This CDR3 contains 12 residues. Looked up from germline, CDR1 is SNHLY and CDR2 is FYNNEI. DNA for the CDR3: TGTGCCAGCAGTGAAAGCGGCCCAAAACTGTTTTTT. Translation gives CASSESGPKLFF.

The CDR3 reads CASSRTGSGANVLTF. CDR3 nucleotide sequence: TGTGCCAGCAGCCGGACAGGGAGTGGGGCCAACGTCCTGACTTTC. This rearrangement joins TRBV3-1 (or the pseudogene TRBV3-2) to TRBJ2-6; 8 bases align to TRBD1. CDR1 and CDR2 from the germline V gene are LGHDT and YNNKEL (reference sequence). CDR3 length: 15 amino acids. Trimming cost V 4 bases and J 3 bases; bases outside gene matches: 2.

The genes are TRBV19 and TRBJ2-3, with D possibly matching TRBD2 (6 bases). This CDR3 spans 16 amino acids. CDR1 and CDR2 (germline): LNHDA, SQIVND (reference sequence). V was shortened by 1 base and J by 2 bases, with 13 bases between the two germline ends. This CDR3 reads CASSIGAGPNTDTQYF. CDR3 sequence (DNA): TGTGCCAGTAGTATAGGGGCGGGACCAAACACAGATACGCAGTATTTT.

This clone was picked up one time. The rearrangement links TRBV7-8 to TRBJ1-6; TRBD1 agrees at 8 bases. Per the germline V gene, CDR1 is SGHVS and CDR2 is FQNEAQ. After removal of 3 bases from V and 5 bases from J, the junction contained 9 bases not matched to a gene. This CDR3 region has 17 residues. Here the CDR3 DNA reads TGTGCCAGCAGCTTCCCGCTTAACAGGGGGAATAATTCACCCCTCCACTTT. The encoded protein is CASSFPLNRGNNSPLHF. Full variable domain (remainder filled in from reference TRBV7-8 and TRBJ1-6): GAGVSQSPRYKVAKRGQDVALRCDPISGHVSLFWYQQALGQGPEFLTYFQNEAQLDKSGLPSDRFFAERPEGSVSTLKIQRTQQEDSAVYLCASSFPLNRGNNSPLHFGNGTRLTVT.

The chain carries TRBV5-1 and TRBJ1-4; the D is unclear. The V gene lost 1 base and the J gene lost 4 bases, with 8 bases spanning the gap. The germline CDR1 and CDR2 sequences are SGHRS and YFSETQ. The CDR3 has 14 residues. The CDR3: CASSLSRLNEKLFF. CDR3 sequence (DNA): TGCGCCAGCAGCTTGTCCAGGCTTAATGAAAAACTGTTTTTT.

The count of this clone is one. The rearrangement joins TRBV30 to TRBJ1-2; 7 bases line up with TRBD1. Germline CDR1 is GTSNPN and CDR2 is SVGIG (reference sequence). The CDR3 runs 13 residues. With 1 base clipped from V and 5 bases from J, the junction kept 4 bases outside the gene matches. Here the CDR3 DNA reads TGTGCCTGGAGTGCCGACAGGGAGTATGGCTACACCTTC. Its translation is CAWSADREYGYTF.